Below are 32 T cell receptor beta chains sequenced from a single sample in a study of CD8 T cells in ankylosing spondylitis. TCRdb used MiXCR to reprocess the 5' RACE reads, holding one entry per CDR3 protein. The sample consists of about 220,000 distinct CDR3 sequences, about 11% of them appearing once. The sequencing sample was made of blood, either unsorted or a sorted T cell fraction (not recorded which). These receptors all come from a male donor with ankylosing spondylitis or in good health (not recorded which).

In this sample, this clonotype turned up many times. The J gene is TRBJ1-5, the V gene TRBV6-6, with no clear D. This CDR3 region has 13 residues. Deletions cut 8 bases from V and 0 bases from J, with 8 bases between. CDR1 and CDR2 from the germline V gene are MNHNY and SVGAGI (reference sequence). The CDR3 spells CASQRDSNQPQHF. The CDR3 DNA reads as TGTGCCAGCCAACGGGATAGCAATCAGCCCCAGCATTTT.

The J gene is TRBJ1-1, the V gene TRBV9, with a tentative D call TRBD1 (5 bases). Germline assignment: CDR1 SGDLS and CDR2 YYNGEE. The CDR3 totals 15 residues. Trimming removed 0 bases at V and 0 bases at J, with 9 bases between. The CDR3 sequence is CASSVGDGLNTEAFF. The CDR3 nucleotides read TGTGCCAGCAGCGTAGGGGACGGACTGAACACTGAAGCTTTCTTT.

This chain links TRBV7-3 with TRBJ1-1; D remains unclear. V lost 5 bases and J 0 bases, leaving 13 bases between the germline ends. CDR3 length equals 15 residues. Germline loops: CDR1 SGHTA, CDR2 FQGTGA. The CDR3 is CASSREGGLNTEAFF. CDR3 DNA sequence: TGTGCCAGCAGCCGGGAAGGAGGTTTGAACACTGAAGCTTTCTTT.

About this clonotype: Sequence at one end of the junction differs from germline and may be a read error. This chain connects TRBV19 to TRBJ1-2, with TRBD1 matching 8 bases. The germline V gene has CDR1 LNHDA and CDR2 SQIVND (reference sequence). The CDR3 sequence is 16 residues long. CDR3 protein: CASSMGTPRGLSGDTF. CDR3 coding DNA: TGTGCCAGTAGTATGGGAACCCCCAGGGGGCTATCTGGCGACACCTTC.

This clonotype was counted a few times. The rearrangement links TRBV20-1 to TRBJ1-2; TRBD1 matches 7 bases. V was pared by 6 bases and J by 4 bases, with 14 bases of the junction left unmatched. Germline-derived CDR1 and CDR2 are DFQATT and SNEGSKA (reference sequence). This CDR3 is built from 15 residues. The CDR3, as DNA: TGCAGTGCCATTGGACAGGACGACTTAATCTATGGCTACACCTTC. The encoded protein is CSAIGQDDLIYGYTF.

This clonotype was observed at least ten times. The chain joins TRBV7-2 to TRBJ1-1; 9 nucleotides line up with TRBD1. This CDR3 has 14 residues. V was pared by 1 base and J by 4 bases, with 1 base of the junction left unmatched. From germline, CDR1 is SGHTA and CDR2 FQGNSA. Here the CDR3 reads CASSLGTGATEAFF. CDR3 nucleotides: TGTGCCAGCAGCTTAGGGACAGGGGCCACTGAAGCTTTCTTT.

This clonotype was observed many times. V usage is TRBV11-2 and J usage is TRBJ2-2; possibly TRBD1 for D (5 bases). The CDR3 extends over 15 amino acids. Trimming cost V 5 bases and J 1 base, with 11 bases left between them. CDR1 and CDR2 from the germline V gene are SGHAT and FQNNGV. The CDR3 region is CASSTDIVNTGELFF. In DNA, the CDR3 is TGTGCCAGCAGCACGGACATAGTGAACACCGGGGAGCTGTTTTTT.

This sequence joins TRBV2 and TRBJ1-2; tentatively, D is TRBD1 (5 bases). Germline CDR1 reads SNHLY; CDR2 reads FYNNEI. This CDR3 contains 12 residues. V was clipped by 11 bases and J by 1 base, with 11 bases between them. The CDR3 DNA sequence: TGTGCCTGCGGGGGGGATAACTATGGCTACACCTTC. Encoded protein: CACGGDNYGYTF.

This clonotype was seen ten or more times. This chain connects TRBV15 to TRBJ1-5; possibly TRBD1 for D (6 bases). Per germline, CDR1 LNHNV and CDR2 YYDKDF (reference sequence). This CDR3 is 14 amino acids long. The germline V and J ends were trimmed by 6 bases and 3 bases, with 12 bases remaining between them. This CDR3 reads CATSPGQTNQPQHF. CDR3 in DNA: TGTGCCACCAGTCCTGGACAGACCAATCAGCCCCAGCATTTT.

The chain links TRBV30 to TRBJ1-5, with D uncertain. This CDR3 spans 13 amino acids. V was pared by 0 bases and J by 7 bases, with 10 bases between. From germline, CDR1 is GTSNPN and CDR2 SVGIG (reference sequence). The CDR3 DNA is TGTGCCTGGAGTGTAAACACCCAACAGCCCCAGCATTTT. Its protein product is CAWSVNTQQPQHF.

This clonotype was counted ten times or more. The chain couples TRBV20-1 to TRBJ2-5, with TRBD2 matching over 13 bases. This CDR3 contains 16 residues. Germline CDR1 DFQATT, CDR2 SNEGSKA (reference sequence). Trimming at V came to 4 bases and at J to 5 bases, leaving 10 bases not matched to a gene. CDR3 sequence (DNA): TGCAGTGCTATACTAGCGGGGGGGCCGGGTACTGAGACCCAGTACTTC. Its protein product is CSAILAGGPGTETQYF.

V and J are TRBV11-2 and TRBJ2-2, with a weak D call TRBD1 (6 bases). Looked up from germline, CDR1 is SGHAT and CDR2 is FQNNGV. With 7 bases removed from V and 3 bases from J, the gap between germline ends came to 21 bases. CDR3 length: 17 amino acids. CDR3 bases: TGTGCCAGCACCGATTGGGGCTCAGCAGGGGACACCGGGGAGCTGTTTTTT. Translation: CASTDWGSAGDTGELFF. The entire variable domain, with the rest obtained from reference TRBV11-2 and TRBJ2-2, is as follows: EAGVAQSPRYKIIEKRQSVAFWCNPISGHATLYWYQQILGQGPKLLIQFQNNGVVDDSQLPKDRFSAERLKGVDSTLKIQPAKLEDSAVYLCASTDWGSAGDTGELFFGEGSRLTVL.

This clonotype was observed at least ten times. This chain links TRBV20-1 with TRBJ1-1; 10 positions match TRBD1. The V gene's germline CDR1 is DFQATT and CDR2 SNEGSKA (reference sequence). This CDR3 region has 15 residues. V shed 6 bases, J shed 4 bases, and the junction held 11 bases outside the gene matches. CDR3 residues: CSAPVRDRGFTEAFF. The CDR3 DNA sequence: TGCAGTGCCCCAGTTCGGGACAGGGGATTCACTGAAGCTTTCTTT.

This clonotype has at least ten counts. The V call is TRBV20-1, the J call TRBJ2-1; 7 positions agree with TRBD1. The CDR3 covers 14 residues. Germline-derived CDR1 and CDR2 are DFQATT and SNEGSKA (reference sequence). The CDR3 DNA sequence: TGCATTCCCAGCAAAGGGGGCGATGACAATGAGCAGTTCTTC. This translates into CIPSKGGDDNEQFF.

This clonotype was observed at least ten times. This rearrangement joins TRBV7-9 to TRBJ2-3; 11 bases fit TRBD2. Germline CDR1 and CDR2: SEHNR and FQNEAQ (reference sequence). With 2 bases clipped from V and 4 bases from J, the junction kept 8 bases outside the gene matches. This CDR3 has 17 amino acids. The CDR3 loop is CASSLTLIAGGPDTQYF. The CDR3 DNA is TGTGCCAGCAGCTTAACTCTAATAGCGGGGGGGCCAGATACGCAGTATTTT.

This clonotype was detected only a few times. The CDR3: CASSPLGVGGYTF. The CDR3, as DNA: TGTGCCAGCAGCCCACTAGGGGTGGGTGGCTACACCTTC. The chain has TRBV28 and TRBJ1-2, with D possibly being TRBD1 (5 bases). The germline gives CDR1 MDHEN, CDR2 SYDVKM. V was trimmed by 6 bases and J by 7 bases, leaving 15 bases between them. CDR3 size: 13 residues.

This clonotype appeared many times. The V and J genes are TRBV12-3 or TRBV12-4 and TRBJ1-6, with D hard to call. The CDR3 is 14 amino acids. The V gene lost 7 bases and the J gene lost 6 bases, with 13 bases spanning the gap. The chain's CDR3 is CASNVGVPNSPLHF. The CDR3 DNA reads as TGTGCCAGCAACGTTGGGGTGCCTAATTCACCCCTCCACTTT.

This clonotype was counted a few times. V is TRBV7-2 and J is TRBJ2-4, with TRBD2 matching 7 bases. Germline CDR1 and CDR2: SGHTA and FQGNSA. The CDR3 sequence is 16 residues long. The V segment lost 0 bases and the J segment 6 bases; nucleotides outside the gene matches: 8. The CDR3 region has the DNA TGTGCCAGCAGCTTAGCCCGGACTAGTCGGAGAAACATTCAGTACTTC. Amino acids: CASSLARTSRRNIQYF.

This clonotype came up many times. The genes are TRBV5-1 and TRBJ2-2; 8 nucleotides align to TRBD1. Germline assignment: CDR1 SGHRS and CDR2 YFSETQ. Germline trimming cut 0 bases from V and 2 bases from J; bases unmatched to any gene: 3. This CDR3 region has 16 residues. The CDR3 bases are TGCGCCAGCAGCTTGGGCGACAGGGGAAACACCGGGGAGCTGTTTTTT. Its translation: CASSLGDRGNTGELFF.

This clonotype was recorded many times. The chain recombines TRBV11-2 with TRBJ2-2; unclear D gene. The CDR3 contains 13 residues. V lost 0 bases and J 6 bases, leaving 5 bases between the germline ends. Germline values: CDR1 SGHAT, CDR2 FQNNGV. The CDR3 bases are TGTGCCAGCAGCTTAGATCCCCCCGGGGAGCTGTTTTTT. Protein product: CASSLDPPGELFF. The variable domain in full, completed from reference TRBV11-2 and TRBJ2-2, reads EAGVAQSPRYKIIEKRQSVAFWCNPISGHATLYWYQQILGQGPKLLIQFQNNGVVDDSQLPKDRFSAERLKGVDSTLKIQPAKLEDSAVYLCASSLDPPGELFFGEGSRLTVL.

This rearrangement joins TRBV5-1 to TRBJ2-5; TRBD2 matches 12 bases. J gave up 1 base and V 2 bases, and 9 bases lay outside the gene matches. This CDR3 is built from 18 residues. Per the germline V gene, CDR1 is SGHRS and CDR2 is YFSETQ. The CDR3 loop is CASSFAIPSGGVQETQYF. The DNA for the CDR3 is TGCGCCAGCAGCTTCGCAATACCTAGCGGGGGGGTCCAAGAGACCCAGTACTTC. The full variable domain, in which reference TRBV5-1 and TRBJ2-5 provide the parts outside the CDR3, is KAGVTQTPRYLIKTRGQQVTLSCSPISGHRSVSWYQQTPGQGLQFLFEYFSETQRNKGNFPGRFSGRQFSNSRSEMNVSTLELGDSALYLCASSFAIPSGGVQETQYFGPGTRLLVL.

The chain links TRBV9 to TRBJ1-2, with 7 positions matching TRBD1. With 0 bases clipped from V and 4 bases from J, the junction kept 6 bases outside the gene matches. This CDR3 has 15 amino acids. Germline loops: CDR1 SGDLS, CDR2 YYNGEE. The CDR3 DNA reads TGTGCCAGCAGCGTAGGAGGGGGCGACCCCTATGGCTACACCTTC. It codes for CASSVGGGDPYGYTF.

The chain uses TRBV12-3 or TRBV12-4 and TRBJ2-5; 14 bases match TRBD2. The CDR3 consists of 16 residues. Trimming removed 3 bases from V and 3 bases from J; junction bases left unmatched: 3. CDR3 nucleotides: TGTGCCAGCAGTTTCAGACTAGCGGGGGGGGAAGAGACCCAGTACTTC. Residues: CASSFRLAGGEETQYF.

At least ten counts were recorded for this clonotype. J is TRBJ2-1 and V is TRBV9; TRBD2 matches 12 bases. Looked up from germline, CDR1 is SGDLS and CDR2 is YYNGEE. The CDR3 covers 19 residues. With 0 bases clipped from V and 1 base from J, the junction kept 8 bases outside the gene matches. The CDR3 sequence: CASSVGASGGAGSYNEQFF. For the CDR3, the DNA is TGTGCCAGCAGCGTAGGGGCTAGCGGGGGGGCCGGTTCCTACAATGAGCAGTTCTTC.

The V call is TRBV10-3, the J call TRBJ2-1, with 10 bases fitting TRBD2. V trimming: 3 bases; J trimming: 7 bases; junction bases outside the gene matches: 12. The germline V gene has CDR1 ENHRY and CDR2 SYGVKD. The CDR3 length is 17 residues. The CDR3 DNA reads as TGTGCCATCAGTGAACCCGCTAGCGGGGGCCTCTCGAATGAGCAGTTCTTC. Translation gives CAISEPASGGLSNEQFF.

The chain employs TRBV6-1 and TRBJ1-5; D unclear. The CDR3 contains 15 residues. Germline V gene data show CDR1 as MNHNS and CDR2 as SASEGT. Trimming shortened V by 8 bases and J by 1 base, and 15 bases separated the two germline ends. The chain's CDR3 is CASQSWGASNQPQHF. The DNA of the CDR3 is TGTGCCAGCCAGTCTTGGGGAGCAAGCAATCAGCCCCAGCATTTT.

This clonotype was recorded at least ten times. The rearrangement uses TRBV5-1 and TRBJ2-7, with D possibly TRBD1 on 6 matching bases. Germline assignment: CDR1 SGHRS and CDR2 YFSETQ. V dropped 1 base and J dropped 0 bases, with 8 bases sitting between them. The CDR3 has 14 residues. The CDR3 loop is CASSLTGTSYEQYF. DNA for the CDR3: TGCGCCAGCAGCTTGACAGGGACCTCCTACGAGCAGTACTTC.

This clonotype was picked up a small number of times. Written as DNA, the CDR3 is TGTGCCAGCAGCCAAGGACCCGACAGGGACGATCAGCCCCAGCATTTT. Its protein product is CASSQGPDRDDQPQHF. J is TRBJ1-5 and V is TRBV4-2; TRBD1 agrees at 7 bases. The V gene end was trimmed by 1 base and the J gene end by 5 bases; junction bases not matched to a gene: 8. The germline V gene has CDR1 LGHNA and CDR2 YNFKEQ. The CDR3 extends over 16 amino acids.

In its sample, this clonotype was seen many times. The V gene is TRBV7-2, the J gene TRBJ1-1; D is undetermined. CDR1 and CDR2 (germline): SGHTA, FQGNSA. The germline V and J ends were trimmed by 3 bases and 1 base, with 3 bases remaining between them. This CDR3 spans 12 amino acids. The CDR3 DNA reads TGTGCCAGCAGCTTGAAGAACACTGAAGCTTTCTTT. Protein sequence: CASSLKNTEAFF.

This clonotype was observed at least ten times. CDR3 coding DNA: TGCAGCGTTGAAGCCCCGAAGGGCAAGACCCAGTACTTC. It is translated as CSVEAPKGKTQYF. V is TRBV29-1 and J is TRBJ2-5; D ambiguous. V lost 1 base and J lost 6, with 12 bases in between. CDR3 length equals 13 residues. Germline lookup yields CDR1 SQVTM and CDR2 ANQGSEA.

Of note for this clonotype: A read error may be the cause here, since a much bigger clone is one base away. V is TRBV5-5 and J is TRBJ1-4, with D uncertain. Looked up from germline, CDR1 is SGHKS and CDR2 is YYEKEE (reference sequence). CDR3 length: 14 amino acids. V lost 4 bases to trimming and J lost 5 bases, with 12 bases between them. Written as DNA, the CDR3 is TGTGCCAGCAGCATGAACGGAGAGAATGAAAAACTGTTTTTT. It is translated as CASSMNGENEKLFF.

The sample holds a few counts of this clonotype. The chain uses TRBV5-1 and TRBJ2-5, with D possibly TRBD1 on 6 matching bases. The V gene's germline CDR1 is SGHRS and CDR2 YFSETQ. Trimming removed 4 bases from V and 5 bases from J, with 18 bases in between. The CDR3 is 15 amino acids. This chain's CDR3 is CASSPTGAGDETQYF. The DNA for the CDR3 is TGCGCCAGCAGCCCGACAGGTGCAGGGGACGAGACCCAGTACTTC.